This TCR beta chain was retrieved from a study of T cell responses to AZD1222 COVID-19 vaccine. Sequencing used immunoSEQ multiplex PCR; TCRdb keeps in-frame clones, though not all of them. The data show 95,000 to 150,000 clones, about 90% seen once. This CDR3 is built from 16 residues. Trimming removed 3 bases at V and 4 bases at J, with 13 bases between. Germline V gene lookup returns CDR1 SEHNR and CDR2 FQNEAQ (reference sequence). General study points: Donors were chiefly white British, with a greater number of females, and clonal diversity was perhaps underestimated. After the peak T cell response, and only then, were repertoires sampled. The study found vaccine-associated CD4 TCRs spanning spike, dominant at 160-218 and 743-854. Among those given AZD1222, only five to seven were seropositive at baseline.

With respect to this clone: Antigen unknown.

This TCR derives from an adult in good health. This specimen consisted of peripheral blood, obtained on day 0 of AZD1222 vaccination. This chain connects TRBV7-9 to TRBJ1-6; TRBD1 is a possible D gene (6 bases). DNA of the CDR3: TGTGCCAGCAGCTTTTGGTCAGGGGATTATAATTCACCCCTCCACTTT. Its translation: CASSFWSGDYNSPLHF.